This T cell receptor (beta chain) was retrieved from a study of control samples from healthy donors and cancer patients. Trimming removed 0 bases at V and 2 bases at J, with 10 bases between. The V gene's germline CDR1 is LNHNV and CDR2 YYDKDF (reference sequence). The CDR3 has 16 amino acids. The repertoire was sequenced with immunoSEQ multiplex PCR; TCRdb's copy has only in-frame clones and lacks some. The sample records over 100,000 clones, 92% being singletons. Sample: blood. The TCR originated in a woman in her fifties or sixties in good health. The chain employs TRBV15 and TRBJ2-2; D unresolved. CDR3 bases: TGTGCCACCAGCAGAGATGGTCTGCAAAACACCGGGGAGCTGTTTTTT. This codes for CATSRDGLQNTGELFF. Variable domain in full (rest from reference TRBV15 and TRBJ2-2): DAMVIQNPRYQVTQFGKPVTLSCSQTLNHNVMYWYQQKSSQAPKLLFHYYDKDFNNEADTPDNFQSRRPNTSFCFLDIRSPGLGDTAMYLCATSRDGLQNTGELFFGEGSRLTVL.